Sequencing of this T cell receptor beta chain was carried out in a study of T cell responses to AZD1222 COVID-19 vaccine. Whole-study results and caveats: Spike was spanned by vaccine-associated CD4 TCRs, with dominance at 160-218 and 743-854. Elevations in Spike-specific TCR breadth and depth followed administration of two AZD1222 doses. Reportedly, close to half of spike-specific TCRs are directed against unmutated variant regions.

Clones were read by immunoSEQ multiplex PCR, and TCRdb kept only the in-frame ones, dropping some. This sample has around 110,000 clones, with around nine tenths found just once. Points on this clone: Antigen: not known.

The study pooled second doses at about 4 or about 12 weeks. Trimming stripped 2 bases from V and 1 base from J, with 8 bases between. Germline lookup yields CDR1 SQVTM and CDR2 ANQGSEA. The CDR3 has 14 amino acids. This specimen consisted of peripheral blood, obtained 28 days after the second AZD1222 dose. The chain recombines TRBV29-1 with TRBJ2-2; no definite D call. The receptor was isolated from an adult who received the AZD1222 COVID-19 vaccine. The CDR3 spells CSVELLENTGELFF. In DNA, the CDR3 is TGCAGCGTTGAATTATTAGAGAACACCGGGGAGCTGTTTTTT.